The next 2 T cell receptor beta chains were all read from a single sample in a study of shared clonotypes between healthy human individuals. The method was immunoSEQ multiplex PCR; TCRdb's version includes in-frame clones alone and lacks a portion of them. The sample carries about 2,500,000 clones, approximately 94% recorded once. The specimen was naive CD4+ T cells sorted from blood. Noted subset: CD45RA+ positively selected. The receptor set was obtained from a man aged 18 to 29 in good health.

The chain uses TRBV5-6 and TRBJ1-3, with a possible D match to TRBD1 (6 bases). This CDR3 has 15 residues. Germline CDR1 SGHDT, CDR2 YYEEEE. The V end lost 1 base, the J end lost 4 bases, and 12 bases lay between the germline ends. The CDR3 nucleotides read TGTGCCAGCAGCTTGTTGGGAGGGACAGGAAACACCATATATTTT. Translated: CASSLLGGTGNTIYF.

V gene TRBV12-5 combines with J gene TRBJ2-3; D is unresolved. V gave up 6 bases and J gave up 3 bases, with 10 bases separating them. This CDR3 contains 13 residues. Germline V gene lookup returns CDR1 LGHNT and CDR2 FRNRAP. The CDR3 DNA follows: TGTGCTAGTGGCCCATCCGGGACAGATACGCAGTATTTT. Protein sequence: CASGPSGTDTQYF.